This T cell receptor (beta chain) appears in the sequencing data of a study of cytomegalovirus exposure and HLA in healthy donors. From germline, CDR1 is MNHNS and CDR2 SASEGT. V was shortened by 2 bases and J by 3 bases, with 8 bases between the two germline ends. The CDR3 is 14 residues long. Study-level points and caveats: The study found most TCR sequences rare, yet found some public TCRs in many donors. As a later analysis revealed, most CMV-associated TCR beta chains appeared HLA-restricted.

Researchers ran the PCR with 60 Vbeta and 13 Jbeta primers. TCRdb keeps only in-frame clones here, not all; method: immunoSEQ multiplex PCR. The sample has almost 80,000 clones, 67% seen once. Worth noting for this clone: Its antigen is not identified.

The chain employs TRBV6-1 and TRBJ1-5; D perhaps matches TRBD1 (5 bases). Sequences were obtained from PBMCs. The clonotype comes from a woman in her forties or fifties in good health and CMV-seropositive. The CDR3 protein is CASSEKQVNQPQHF. The CDR3 bases are TGTGCCAGCAGTGAAAAACAGGTCAATCAGCCCCAGCATTTT.